These 3 T cell receptor beta chains originate from one sample sequenced in a study of cytomegalovirus exposure and HLA in healthy donors. The repertoire was sequenced with immunoSEQ multiplex PCR; TCRdb's copy has only in-frame clones and lacks some. The sample carries under 350,000 clones, about 86% recorded once. The sequenced sample was PBMCs. The source of these receptors is a woman younger than 35 in good health and CMV-seronegative.

This chain joins TRBV10-3 and TRBJ1-4, with D tentatively TRBD1 (6 bases). The CDR3 is made up of 17 amino acids. CDR1 ENHRY and CDR2 SYGVKD come from the germline V gene. V shed 0 bases and J shed 8 bases, with 19 bases lying between them. The CDR3 sequence is CAISESASRQEREKLFF. The CDR3 bases are TGTGCCATCAGTGAGTCCGCCTCAAGACAGGAAAGGGAAAAACTGTTTTTT.

For the CDR3, the DNA is TGTGCCTGGAGGTTAGCGGGAGGCTCGCCCCAGTACTTC. This codes for CAWRLAGGSPQYF. V and J are TRBV30 and TRBJ2-5; 10 bases align to TRBD2. Trimming cost V 3 bases and J 9 bases; bases outside gene matches: 7. CDR3 length: 13 residues. Germline CDR1 GTSNPN, CDR2 SVGIG (reference sequence).

This clone was seen just once. The rearrangement joins TRBV28 to TRBJ2-1; no clear D. The CDR3 has 11 residues. Between the trimmed V and J ends, which lost 5 bases and 4 bases, there was a span of 3 bases. Germline assignment: CDR1 MDHEN and CDR2 SYDVKM. This CDR3 reads CASSEYNEQFF. The CDR3 region has the DNA TGTGCCAGCAGTGAGTACAATGAGCAGTTCTTC. The variable domain in full, completed from reference TRBV28 and TRBJ2-1, reads DVKVTQSSRYLVKRTGEKVFLECVQDMDHENMFWYRQDPGLGLRLIYFSYDVKMKEKGDIPEGYSVSREKKERFSLILESASTNQTSMYLCASSEYNEQFFGPGTRLTVL.